This T cell receptor beta chain was identified in a study of T cell changes during pregnancy in multiple sclerosis. About this clone: The junction and the germline gene differ at one end; a read error may be behind it.

Germline V gene data show CDR1 as MDHEN and CDR2 as SYDVKM. The CDR3 consists of 15 residues. Some clones are missing from TCRdb's copy, which holds only in-frame ones; the method was immunoSEQ multiplex PCR. This table holds around 72,000 clones, approximately 90% found once. The sequence derives from a female donor with multiple sclerosis, enrolled in a pregnancy study. The specimen comprised CD4+ T cells from peripheral blood mononuclear cells, sampled before pregnancy. The V and J genes are TRBV28 and TRBJ2-3; TRBD2 matches at 7 bases. This chain's CDR3 is CASILPGGSTDTQYF. The CDR3 DNA reads TGTGCCAGCATTTTACCCGGGGGGAGCACAGATACGCAGTATTTT.